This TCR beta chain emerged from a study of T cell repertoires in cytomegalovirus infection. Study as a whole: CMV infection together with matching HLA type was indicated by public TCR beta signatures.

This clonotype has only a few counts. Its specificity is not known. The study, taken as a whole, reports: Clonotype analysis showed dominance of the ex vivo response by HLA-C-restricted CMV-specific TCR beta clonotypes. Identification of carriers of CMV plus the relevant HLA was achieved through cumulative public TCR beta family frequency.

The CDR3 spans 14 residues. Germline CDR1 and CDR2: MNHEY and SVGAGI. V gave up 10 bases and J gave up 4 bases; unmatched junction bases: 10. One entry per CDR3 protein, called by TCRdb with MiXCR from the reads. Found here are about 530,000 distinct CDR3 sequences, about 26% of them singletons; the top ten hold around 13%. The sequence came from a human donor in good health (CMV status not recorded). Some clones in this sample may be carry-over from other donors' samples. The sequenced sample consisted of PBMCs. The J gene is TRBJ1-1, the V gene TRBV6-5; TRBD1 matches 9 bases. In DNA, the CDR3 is TGTGCCACCCGTAGGGACAGGGATGGCACTGAAGCTTTCTTT. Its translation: CATRRDRDGTEAFF.